This T cell receptor beta chain was documented in a study of cytomegalovirus exposure and HLA in healthy donors. Study in general: From some 190 million T cells, an earlier analysis saw approximately 110 million unique TCR beta sequences.

As for this clone: Its antigen is not known.

The CDR3 contains 15 residues. The V gene's germline CDR1 is SGHTA and CDR2 FQGTGA. V dropped 2 bases and J dropped 2 bases, with 7 bases sitting between them. Vbeta (60) and Jbeta (13) primers were used in the PCR. The data were produced by immunoSEQ multiplex PCR, yet TCRdb's version contains in-frame clones alone and is incomplete. Seen in this sample are about 140,000 clones; the ten most common clones hold about 2.3%. General observations from the study: 87-base-pair reads could not separate some V segments, including TRBV6-2 and TRBV6-3.

The chain has TRBV7-3 and TRBJ2-6, with TRBD2 as a possible D gene (5 bases). Sequencing input: PBMCs. The receptor was isolated from a woman between 18 and 29 years old in good health and CMV-seronegative. The CDR3 protein is CASSLHGAGANVLTF. CDR3 coding DNA: TGTGCCAGCAGCTTACACGGGGCTGGGGCCAACGTCCTGACTTTC.